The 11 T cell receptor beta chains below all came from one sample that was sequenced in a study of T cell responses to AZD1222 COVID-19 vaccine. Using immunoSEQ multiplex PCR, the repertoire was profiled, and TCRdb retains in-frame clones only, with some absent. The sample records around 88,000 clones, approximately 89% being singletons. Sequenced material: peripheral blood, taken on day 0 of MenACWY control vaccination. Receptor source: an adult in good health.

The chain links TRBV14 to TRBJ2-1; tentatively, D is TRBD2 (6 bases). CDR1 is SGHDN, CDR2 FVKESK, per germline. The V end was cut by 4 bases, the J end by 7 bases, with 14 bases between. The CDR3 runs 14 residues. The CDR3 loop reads CASSPLGGRNEQFF. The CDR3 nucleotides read TGTGCCAGCAGCCCTCTGGGGGGTAGAAATGAGCAGTTCTTC. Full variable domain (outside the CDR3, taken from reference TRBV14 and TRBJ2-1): EAGVTQFPSHSVIEKGQTVTLRCDPISGHDNLYWYRRVMGKEIKFLLHFVKESKQDESGMPNNRFLAERTGGTYSTLKVQPAELEDSGVYFCASSPLGGRNEQFFGPGTRLTVL.

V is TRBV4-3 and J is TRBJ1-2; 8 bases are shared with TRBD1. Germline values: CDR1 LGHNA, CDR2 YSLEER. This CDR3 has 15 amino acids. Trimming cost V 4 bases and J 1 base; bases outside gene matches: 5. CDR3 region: CASSPGTGVNYGYTF. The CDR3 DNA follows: TGCGCCAGCAGCCCCGGGACAGGAGTTAACTATGGCTACACCTTC.

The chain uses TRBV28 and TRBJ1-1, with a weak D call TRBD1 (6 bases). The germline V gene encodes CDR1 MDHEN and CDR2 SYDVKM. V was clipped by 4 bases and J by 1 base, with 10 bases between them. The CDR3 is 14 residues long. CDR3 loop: CASSSLDRNTEAFF. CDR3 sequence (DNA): TGTGCCAGCAGTTCGCTGGACAGGAACACTGAAGCTTTCTTT.

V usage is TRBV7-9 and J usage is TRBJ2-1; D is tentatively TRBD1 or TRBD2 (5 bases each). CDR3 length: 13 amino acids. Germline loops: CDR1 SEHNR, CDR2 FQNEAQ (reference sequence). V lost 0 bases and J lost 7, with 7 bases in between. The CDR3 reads CASSLAWGNEQFF. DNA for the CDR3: TGTGCCAGCAGCTTAGCATGGGGGAATGAGCAGTTCTTC.

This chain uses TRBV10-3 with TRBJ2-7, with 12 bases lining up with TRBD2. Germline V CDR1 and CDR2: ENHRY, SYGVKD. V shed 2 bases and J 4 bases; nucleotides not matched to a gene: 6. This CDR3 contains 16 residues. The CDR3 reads CAISEILAGGPYEQYF. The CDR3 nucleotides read TGTGCCATCAGTGAGATCCTAGCGGGGGGGCCTTACGAGCAGTACTTC.

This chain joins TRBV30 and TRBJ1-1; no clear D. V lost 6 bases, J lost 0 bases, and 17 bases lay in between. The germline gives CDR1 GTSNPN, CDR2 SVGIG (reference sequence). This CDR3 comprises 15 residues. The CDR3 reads CACFESGQMNTEAFF. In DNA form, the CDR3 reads TGTGCCTGTTTCGAAAGTGGGCAGATGAACACTGAAGCTTTCTTT.

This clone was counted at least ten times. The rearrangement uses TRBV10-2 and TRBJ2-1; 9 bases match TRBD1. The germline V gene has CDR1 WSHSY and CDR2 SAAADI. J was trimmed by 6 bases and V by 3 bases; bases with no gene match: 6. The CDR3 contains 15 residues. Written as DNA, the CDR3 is TGCGCCAGCAGTGACCTAGGGACAGGGTCCAATGAGCAGTTCTTC. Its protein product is CASSDLGTGSNEQFF.

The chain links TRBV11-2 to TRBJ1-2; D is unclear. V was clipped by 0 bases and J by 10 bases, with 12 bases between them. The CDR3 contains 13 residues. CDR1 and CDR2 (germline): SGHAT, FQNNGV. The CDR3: CASSLDLMDFYTF. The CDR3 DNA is TGTGCCAGCAGCTTAGATCTCATGGATTTCTACACCTTC.

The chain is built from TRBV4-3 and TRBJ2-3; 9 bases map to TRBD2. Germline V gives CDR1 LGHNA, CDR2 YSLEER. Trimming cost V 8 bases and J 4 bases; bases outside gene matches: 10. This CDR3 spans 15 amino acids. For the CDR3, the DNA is TGCGCCAGCCAGGCGGCGGGGGGGCCTGCAGATACGCAGTATTTT. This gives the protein CASQAAGGPADTQYF.

The CDR3 DNA reads as TGTGCCAGCAGTTCCCTTGGCAACACTGAAGCTTTCTTT. It specifies CASSSLGNTEAFF. This sequence joins TRBV6-2 or TRBV6-3 and TRBJ1-1, with D unresolved. The V gene's germline CDR1 is MNHEY and CDR2 SVGEGT. CDR3 length: 13 amino acids. V lost 4 bases to trimming and J lost 2 bases, with 8 bases between them.

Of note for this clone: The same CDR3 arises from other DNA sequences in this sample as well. The DNA for the CDR3 is TGTGCCAGCAGCTTCACAGATACGCAGTATTTT. It is translated as CASSFTDTQYF. V is TRBV13 and J is TRBJ2-3; D is unresolved. Germline V gene sequence: CDR1 PRHDT, CDR2 FYEKMQ (reference sequence). V lost 3 bases and J 2 bases, leaving 0 bases between the germline ends. The CDR3 is made up of 11 amino acids. Full variable domain (outside the CDR3, taken from reference TRBV13 and TRBJ2-3): AAGVIQSPRHLIKEKRETATLKCYPIPRHDTVYWYQQGPGQDPQFLISFYEKMQSDKGSIPDRFSAQQFSDYHSELNMSSLELGDSALYFCASSFTDTQYFGPGTRLTVL.